A single sample is the source of the 4 T cell receptor beta chains below, sequenced in a study of T cell responses to AZD1222 COVID-19 vaccine (TCRdb year 2021). In the paper's terms, the time point label means: about 28 days (+/-7) after the second vaccine dose. Receptor libraries were prepared by the immunoSEQ multiplex PCR assay. Here the immuneACCESS table is served through TCRdb, limited to in-frame sequences with V and J called. Missing clones are a known gap in these copies; in checked studies unresolved V genes cover under half, and the rest lacks a known reason. The sample has 70,000 to 100,000 clones on record, roughly 90% of them singletons. The ten largest clones take up around 3.2% of the sample. The input for sequencing was peripheral blood, taken 28 days after the second AZD1222 dose. These receptors all stem from an adult who received the AZD1222 COVID-19 vaccine.

This rearrangement joins TRBV7-2 to TRBJ1-3, with D maybe TRBD1 (5 bases). Trimming took 5 bases from V and 0 from J, leaving 14 bases between them. The CDR3 is 16 amino acids. Germline-derived CDR1 and CDR2 are SGHTA and FQGNSA. The CDR3 region is CASSQWAGLSGNTIYF. In nucleotides, the CDR3 is TGTGCCAGCAGCCAATGGGCAGGGCTCTCTGGAAACACCATATATTTT.

The V call is TRBV30, the J call TRBJ2-3, with D tentatively TRBD2 (5 bases). The V end was cut by 4 bases, the J end by 3 bases, with 8 bases between. CDR1 and CDR2 from the germline V gene are GTSNPN and SVGIG (reference sequence). The CDR3 contains 12 residues. CDR3 sequence reads: CAWTPGTDTQYF. The CDR3 nucleotides are TGTGCCTGGACCCCGGGAACAGATACGCAGTATTTT.

Concerning this clone itself: A junction end diverges from the germline sequence, so it may reflect a read error. This chain links TRBV5-1 with TRBJ2-5; D is possibly TRBD1 (6 bases). The germline V gene encodes CDR1 SGHRS and CDR2 YFSETQ. This CDR3 region has 14 residues. CDR3: CASRLAGAYETQYF. In DNA form, the CDR3 reads TGCGCCAGCAGGTTGGCAGGGGCGTACGAGACCCAGTACTTC.

The J gene is TRBJ1-2, the V gene TRBV5-6, with D uncertain. In germline, CDR1 is SGHDT, CDR2 YYEEEE. Trimming took 2 bases from V and 8 from J, leaving 16 bases between them. The CDR3 sequence is 14 residues long. The CDR3 bases are TGTGCCAGCAGCTTTAGGTGGGAGGATGGAGGCTACACCTTC. As protein: CASSFRWEDGGYTF.